Below, one TCR beta chain is given with its context. Germline V gene lookup returns CDR1 SGHVS and CDR2 FNYEAQ. There are 16 residues in the CDR3. TCRdb itself ran the reads through MiXCR, one entry per CDR3 protein. The table shows approximately 250,000 distinct CDR3 sequences, with more than 25% occurring only once. This sample is drawn from a study of kidney transplant recipient with SARS-CoV-2 infection. The material was a blood sample, obtained at baseline and between days 110 and 120 from a kidney transplant recipient. The sequence was collected from a male patient between 25 and 40 years old who had COVID-19 and was a kidney transplant recipient. Some T cells may arise from the graft donor. The rearrangement joins TRBV7-6 to TRBJ2-7; 10 bases are shared with TRBD2. The DNA for the CDR3 is TGTACCAACAGCTTCCCTAGCGGGGGACTGTCCTACGAGCAGTACTTC. It translates to CTNSFPSGGLSYEQYF.